This passage covers 15 T cell receptor beta chains from one sample sequenced in a study of T cell responses to AZD1222 COVID-19 vaccine. Method: immunoSEQ multiplex PCR; TCRdb's copy keeps in-frame clones and lacks some. The sample has just under 150,000 clones, approximately 86% seen once; the top ten hold 5% to 6.5%. The sequences come from peripheral blood, collected 28 days after the second dose of the MenACWY control vaccine. The receptors originated from an adult who received the MenACWY meningococcal vaccine as a control.

The CDR3 coding sequence is TGTGCCAGCAGTGAAGCGGGGACGTCTGGAAACACCATATATTTT. Protein: CASSEAGTSGNTIYF. This chain connects TRBV2 to TRBJ1-3, with TRBD1 as a possible D gene (5 bases). V was clipped by 0 bases and J by 1 base, with 7 bases between them. The CDR3 has 15 amino acids. Germline CDR1 reads SNHLY; CDR2 reads FYNNEI.

The CDR3 loop reads CSVRQGWGMNTEAFF. CDR3 in DNA: TGCAGCGTTCGACAGGGGTGGGGGATGAACACTGAAGCTTTCTTT. The J gene is TRBJ1-1, the V gene TRBV29-1; 8 bases fit TRBD1. This CDR3 comprises 15 residues. Germline CDR1 SQVTM, CDR2 ANQGSEA. J gave up 0 bases and V 5 bases, and 8 bases lay outside the gene matches.

Details on this clone: One end of the junction fails to match germline, which may point to a read error. The chain combines TRBV6-2 or TRBV6-3 with TRBJ2-7; 10 bases agree with TRBD1. The CDR3 runs to 16 residues. Looked up from germline, CDR1 is MNHEY and CDR2 is SVGEGT. CDR3: CASSHSTGTGVGEQYF. CDR3 in DNA: TGTGCCAGCAGTCACTCGACCGGGACAGGGGTTGGGGAGCAGTACTTC.

The chain couples TRBV5-6 to TRBJ1-1; 12 nucleotides match TRBD1. J was trimmed by 8 bases and V by 7 bases; bases with no gene match: 6. The CDR3 loop spans 13 amino acids. Germline V gives CDR1 SGHDT, CDR2 YYEEEE. The CDR3 nucleotides are TGTGCCAGCCACCGGGACAGGGGGCCGGAAGCTTTCTTT. Its protein product is CASHRDRGPEAFF. The variable domain in full, completed from reference TRBV5-6 and TRBJ1-1, reads DAGVTQSPTHLIKTRGQQVTLRCSPKSGHDTVSWYQQALGQGPQFIFQYYEEEERQRGNFPDRFSGHQFPNYSSELNVNALLLGDSALYLCASHRDRGPEAFFGQGTRLTVV.

The chain recombines TRBV28 with TRBJ1-1; D remains unclear. The CDR3 has 15 residues. Germline assignment: CDR1 MDHEN and CDR2 SYDVKM. V lost 4 bases, J lost 0 bases, and 12 bases lay in between. In DNA, the CDR3 is TGTGCCAGCAGTTCCGGTTTGGGATTGAACACTGAAGCTTTCTTT. Translation gives CASSSGLGLNTEAFF.

This clone was seen a single time. The J gene is TRBJ2-2, the V gene TRBV7-2; either TRBD1 or TRBD2 may supply D (5 bases each). Germline V CDR1 and CDR2: SGHTA, FQGNSA. The length of the CDR3 is 14 residues. V was cut by 0 bases and J by 4 bases, with 6 bases left in between. The CDR3 region has the DNA TGTGCCAGCAGCTTAGCGGGACGCACCGGGGAGCTGTTTTTT. Translating it yields CASSLAGRTGELFF. Full variable domain (missing parts from reference TRBV7-2 and TRBJ2-2): GAGVSQSPSNKVTEKGKDVELRCDPISGHTALYWYRQSLGQGLEFLIYFQGNSAPDKSGLPSDRFSAERTGGSVSTLTIQRTQQEDSAVYLCASSLAGRTGELFFGEGSRLTVL.

The genes are TRBV5-1 and TRBJ2-2; 12 nucleotides agree with TRBD1. Germline V gene data show CDR1 as SGHRS and CDR2 as YFSETQ. Trimming took 7 bases from V and 6 from J; bases not matched to a gene: 7. This CDR3 comprises 15 residues. CDR3 DNA sequence: TGCGCCAGCGGACCGGGGGACAGGGGGCCCGGGGAGCTGTTTTTT. Translating gives CASGPGDRGPGELFF.

This CDR3 is CASSPTGTGDQPQHF. The CDR3 DNA is TGTGCCAGCAGCCCAACGGGGACAGGGGATCAGCCCCAGCATTTT. The gene calls are TRBV7-9 and TRBJ1-5; TRBD1 matches 10 bases. The J segment lost 5 bases and the V segment lost 5 bases, leaving 6 bases of the junction unmatched. Germline CDR1 SEHNR, CDR2 FQNEAQ (reference sequence). The CDR3 loop spans 15 amino acids.

V is TRBV29-1 and J is TRBJ1-1; D is uncertain. The V end was cut by 6 bases, the J end by 3 bases, with 14 bases between. The CDR3 spans 13 residues. Per the germline V gene, CDR1 is SQVTM and CDR2 is ANQGSEA. The CDR3 reads CSVIVVRDTEAFF. In nucleotides, the CDR3 is TGCAGCGTAATAGTCGTGCGGGACACTGAAGCTTTCTTT. Full variable domain (outside the CDR3, taken from reference TRBV29-1 and TRBJ1-1): SAVISQKPSRDICQRGTSLTIQCQVDSQVTMMFWYRQQPGQSLTLIATANQGSEATYESGFVIDKFPISRPNLTFSTLTVSNMSPEDSSIYLCSVIVVRDTEAFFGQGTRLTVV.

The rearrangement links TRBV6-5 to TRBJ2-6; weak D call: TRBD1 (5 bases). The CDR3 covers 14 residues. V lost 6 bases and J lost 2, with 8 bases in between. Germline CDR1 and CDR2: MNHEY and SVGAGI. CDR3: CASRQEAGANVLTF. The CDR3 DNA reads TGTGCCAGCAGACAGGAAGCTGGGGCCAACGTCCTGACTTTC.

The rearrangement joins TRBV7-2 to TRBJ1-6, with D hard to call. This CDR3 is 13 amino acids long. Between the trimmed V and J ends, which lost 1 base and 7 bases, there was a span of 5 bases. In germline, CDR1 is SGHTA, CDR2 FQGNSA. The CDR3 sequence: CASSLEVNSPLHF. The CDR3 DNA reads as TGTGCCAGCAGCTTAGAGGTCAATTCACCCCTCCACTTT.

The chain combines TRBV19 with TRBJ1-2, with unresolved D. The germline V gene encodes CDR1 LNHDA and CDR2 SQIVND (reference sequence). V lost 6 bases and J 3 bases, leaving 17 bases between the germline ends. This CDR3 is built from 15 residues. Here the CDR3 DNA reads TGTGCCAGTAGCACCCGAGACTCTTCTGACTATGGCTACACCTTC. This translates into CASSTRDSSDYGYTF.

The CDR3 reads CASSYPPGDRETQYF. CDR3 bases: TGTGCCAGCAGTTACCCGCCGGGGGACCGAGAGACCCAGTACTTC. This chain joins TRBV6-5 and TRBJ2-5; possible D gene TRBD2, 6 bases. The CDR3 length is 15 residues. V lost 2 bases, J lost 4 bases, and 14 bases lay in between. CDR1 is MNHEY, CDR2 SVGAGI, per germline.

This chain joins TRBV6-2 or TRBV6-3 and TRBJ1-2, with D possibly matching TRBD1 (6 bases). V was cut by 5 bases and J by 6 bases, with 10 bases left in between. Germline CDR1 reads MNHEY; CDR2 reads SVGEGT. CDR3 length: 12 amino acids. Written as DNA, the CDR3 is TGTGCCAGCAGTGACAGGATACATGGCTACACCTTC. It codes for CASSDRIHGYTF.

The sample holds one count of this clone. The rearrangement links TRBV11-2 to TRBJ2-1, with TRBD2 identical over 10 bases. After removal of 4 bases from V and 0 bases from J, the junction contained 3 bases not matched to a gene. The CDR3 length is 16 residues. The germline CDR1 and CDR2 sequences are SGHAT and FQNNGV. This CDR3 is CASSSWTSGSYNEQFF. The DNA of the CDR3 is TGTGCCAGCAGCTCCTGGACTAGCGGCTCCTACAATGAGCAGTTCTTC.